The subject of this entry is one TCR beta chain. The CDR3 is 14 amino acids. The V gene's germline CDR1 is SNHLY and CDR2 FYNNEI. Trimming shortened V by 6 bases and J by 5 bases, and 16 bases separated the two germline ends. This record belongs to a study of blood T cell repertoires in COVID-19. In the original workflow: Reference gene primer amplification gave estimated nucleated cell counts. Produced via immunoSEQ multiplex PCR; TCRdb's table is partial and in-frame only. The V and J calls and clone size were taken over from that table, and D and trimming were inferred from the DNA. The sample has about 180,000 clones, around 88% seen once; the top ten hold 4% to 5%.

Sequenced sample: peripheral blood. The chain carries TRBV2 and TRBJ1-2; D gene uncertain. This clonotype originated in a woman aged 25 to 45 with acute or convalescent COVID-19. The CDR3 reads CASSATRPSYGYTF. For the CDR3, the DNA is TGTGCCAGCAGCGCTACCCGCCCTTCGTATGGCTACACCTTC. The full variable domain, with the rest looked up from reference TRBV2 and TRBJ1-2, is EPEVTQTPSHQVTQMGQEVILRCVPISNHLYFYWYRQILGQKVEFLVSFYNNEISEKSEIFDDQFSVERPDGSNFTLKIRSTKLEDSAMYFCASSATRPSYGYTFGSGTRLTVV.